The sequence of this TCR beta chain was determined in a study of T cells after somatic rescue of genetic block. Note on this clone: At one of its ends the junction is not consistent with the germline gene, which may arise from a read error.

CDR3 length: 16 residues. The germline CDR1 and CDR2 sequences are GTSNPN and SVGIG (reference sequence). The method was immunoSEQ multiplex PCR; TCRdb's version includes in-frame clones alone and lacks a portion of them. The table records some 9,100 clones, over 70% of them present only once. Sequencing used peripheral blood mononuclear cells (PBMCs). This TCR was recovered from a boy aged 5-17 years. The genes are TRBV30 and TRBJ1-2, with 7 bases matching TRBD1. The CDR3 DNA follows: TGTGCCAGGAGCCGGGTTTGGGGGACAGCTAACTATGGCTACACCTTC. It yields the protein CARSRVWGTANYGYTF.